These 30 T cell receptor beta chains share one sample of origin, sequenced in a study of shared clonotypes between healthy human individuals. Measured with immunoSEQ multiplex PCR; TCRdb has only the in-frame clones, and not every one. The sample lists under 600,000 clones, 90% to 97% seen once, with 0.05% to 0.07% in the top ten. The sequenced material came from naive CD4+ T cells sorted from blood. Subset reported: CD45RA+ positively selected. The source of these receptors is a woman in her 30s in good health.

The V and J genes are TRBV11-2 and TRBJ2-1; maybe TRBD2 (6 bases). Trimming left V 4 bases short and J 6 bases short, with 13 bases between. The germline CDR1 and CDR2 sequences are SGHAT and FQNNGV. The CDR3 has 14 residues. The CDR3 here is CASSSGSGPNEQFF. The CDR3 DNA reads TGTGCCAGCAGCTCAGGTAGCGGCCCCAATGAGCAGTTCTTC. Full variable domain (outside the CDR3, taken from reference TRBV11-2 and TRBJ2-1): EAGVAQSPRYKIIEKRQSVAFWCNPISGHATLYWYQQILGQGPKLLIQFQNNGVVDDSQLPKDRFSAERLKGVDSTLKIQPAKLEDSAVYLCASSSGSGPNEQFFGPGTRLTVL.

The chain employs TRBV11-3 and TRBJ2-5; 9 bases match TRBD1. This CDR3 contains 14 residues. V gave up 5 bases and J gave up 5 bases; unmatched junction bases: 6. The germline V gene encodes CDR1 SGHNT and CDR2 YENEEA. This CDR3 reads CASSPGQGYETQYF. The CDR3 DNA reads TGTGCCAGCAGCCCCGGACAGGGGTACGAGACCCAGTACTTC.

This clone has a single count. The V gene is TRBV7-2, the J gene TRBJ2-4; D might be TRBD1 or TRBD2, each matching 5 bases. This CDR3 spans 16 amino acids. The germline V gene has CDR1 SGHTA and CDR2 FQGNSA. Trimming cost V 1 base and J 0 bases, with 10 bases left between them. The CDR3 DNA reads TGTGCCAGCAGCTTAGGGGTGGGGACAGCCAAAAACATTCAGTACTTC. It translates to CASSLGVGTAKNIQYF.

This chain connects TRBV2 to TRBJ2-2; D assignment may be TRBD1 or TRBD2 (5 bases each). The CDR3 is 13 amino acids. CDR1 and CDR2 from the germline V gene are SNHLY and FYNNEI. V lost 6 bases and J 4 bases, leaving 9 bases between the germline ends. CDR3 sequence reads: CASRGTSTGELFF. For the CDR3, the DNA is TGTGCCAGCAGGGGGACCAGCACCGGGGAGCTGTTTTTT.

This clone was detected only once. The chain carries TRBV28 and TRBJ2-7; perhaps TRBD1 as D (6 bases). Germline CDR1 reads MDHEN; CDR2 reads SYDVKM. This CDR3 has 13 amino acids. The ends were cut back, 7 bases at V and 7 bases at J, with 17 bases in the middle. CDR3 sequence: CASNKVGQREQYF. DNA of the CDR3: TGTGCCAGCAACAAAGTGGGACAAAGGGAGCAGTACTTC.

V usage is TRBV6-5 and J usage is TRBJ1-1; D is perhaps TRBD1 (5 bases). This CDR3 is 16 amino acids long. Trimming cost V 0 bases and J 7 bases, with 18 bases left between them. Germline CDR1 is MNHEY and CDR2 is SVGAGI. The CDR3 coding sequence is TGTGCCAGCAGTTACTCGTTTCAGGGAAGGGGAGATGAAGCTTTCTTT. Residues: CASSYSFQGRGDEAFF.

V is TRBV11-2 and J is TRBJ2-2; TRBD2 matches at 7 bases. Germline values: CDR1 SGHAT, CDR2 FQNNGV. This CDR3 comprises 14 residues. V was pared by 6 bases and J by 4 bases, with 5 bases of the junction left unmatched. The DNA for the CDR3 is TGTGCCAGCAGGGGGGAGGGAGGCACCGGGGAGCTGTTTTTT. Translated: CASRGEGGTGELFF.

The chain employs TRBV7-9 and TRBJ2-4, with TRBD2 matching over 9 bases. The J segment lost 7 bases and the V segment lost 4 bases, leaving 5 bases of the junction unmatched. The germline gives CDR1 SEHNR, CDR2 FQNEAQ (reference sequence). The CDR3 has 14 amino acids. The CDR3 DNA is TGTGCCAGCAGCTCAGCGGGAGGCCCGAACATTCAGTACTTC. Encoded protein: CASSSAGGPNIQYF.

This chain joins TRBV5-1 and TRBJ2-7; 10 nucleotides match TRBD2. From germline, CDR1 is SGHRS and CDR2 YFSETQ. The CDR3 runs 17 residues. V trimming: 0 bases; J trimming: 9 bases; junction bases outside the gene matches: 15. The CDR3 region is CASSLARGLAVSQGQYF. The CDR3 region has the DNA TGCGCCAGCAGCTTGGCCAGAGGACTAGCGGTCTCCCAGGGGCAGTACTTC.

The genes are TRBV6-5 and TRBJ1-2; D is unclear. Germline V lookup: CDR1 MNHEY, CDR2 SVGAGI. V was cut by 6 bases and J by 6 bases, with 17 bases left in between. This CDR3 has 14 residues. The CDR3 DNA reads TGTGCCAGCAGCCGGACCGCGGGTAGACATGGCTACACCTTC. It specifies CASSRTAGRHGYTF.

The chain recombines TRBV5-8 with TRBJ2-3, with 12 positions matching TRBD2. The CDR3 covers 20 residues. The germline V gene encodes CDR1 SGHTS and CDR2 YDEGEE. V shed 3 bases, J shed 0 bases, and the junction held 14 bases outside the gene matches. CDR3 loop: CASSYRRLAGGPGSTDTQYF. DNA of the CDR3: TGTGCCAGCAGCTACCGGAGGCTAGCGGGAGGGCCGGGTAGCACAGATACGCAGTATTTT.

The genes are TRBV19 and TRBJ2-2; TRBD1 agrees at 8 bases. V shed 6 bases, J shed 4 bases, and the junction held 13 bases outside the gene matches. The CDR3 sequence is 17 residues long. The germline gives CDR1 LNHDA, CDR2 SQIVND (reference sequence). DNA of the CDR3: TGTGCCAGTAGCAAACCCCCGGGACAGGCCCTCACCGGGGAGCTGTTTTTT. Translated, it gives CASSKPPGQALTGELFF.

J is TRBJ2-5 and V is TRBV7-9; perhaps TRBD1 as D (5 bases). The CDR3 has 13 amino acids. The V gene lost 4 bases and the J gene lost 5 bases, with 11 bases spanning the gap. CDR1 is SEHNR and CDR2 is FQNEAQ in the germline V gene (reference sequence). CDR3 loop: CASSSMAGETQYF. Written as DNA, the CDR3 is TGTGCCAGCAGCTCTATGGCAGGGGAGACCCAGTACTTC.

V is TRBV28 and J is TRBJ2-1; the D is unclear. CDR1 MDHEN and CDR2 SYDVKM come from the germline V gene. The CDR3 has 15 residues. V gave up 2 bases and J gave up 0 bases, with 8 bases separating them. The CDR3 loop is CASSLASSSYNEQFF. As DNA, the CDR3 is TGTGCCAGCAGTTTAGCTTCTAGCTCCTACAATGAGCAGTTCTTC.

For this clone: Other DNA sequences in this specimen translate into the identical CDR3. Written as DNA, the CDR3 is TGTGCCAGCAGTCTAAGATCCTACGAGCAGTACTTC. This sequence encodes CASSLRSYEQYF. V usage is TRBV28 and J usage is TRBJ2-7; no firm D call. Germline values: CDR1 MDHEN, CDR2 SYDVKM. The CDR3 is made up of 12 amino acids. V lost 5 bases to trimming and J lost 1 base, with 6 bases between them.

This chain connects TRBV28 to TRBJ2-1; 7 bases agree with TRBD2. Germline V gene lookup returns CDR1 MDHEN and CDR2 SYDVKM. The trim removed 5 bases at V and 9 bases at J, leaving 4 bases unmatched. The CDR3 is made up of 12 amino acids. This CDR3 is CASSQGRVEQFF. The CDR3 bases are TGTGCCAGCAGTCAAGGGAGGGTTGAGCAGTTCTTC.

The J gene is TRBJ2-1, the V gene TRBV19; TRBD1 is a possible D gene (6 bases). The V gene's germline CDR1 is LNHDA and CDR2 SQIVND (reference sequence). The CDR3 loop spans 13 amino acids. The V and J ends lost 1 base and 9 bases respectively, with 10 bases between them. The CDR3, as DNA: TGTGCCAGTAGTATAGGGTGGGGGCGTGAGCAGTTCTTC. Translation gives CASSIGWGREQFF.

The gene calls are TRBV14 and TRBJ1-1, with D maybe TRBD1 (6 bases). CDR3 length: 13 residues. V lost 3 bases and J 3 bases, leaving 8 bases between the germline ends. The germline V gene encodes CDR1 SGHDN and CDR2 FVKESK. The DNA for the CDR3 is TGTGCCAGCAGCCATTACAGGGACACTGAAGCTTTCTTT. The encoded protein is CASSHYRDTEAFF.

The CDR3 region has the DNA TGTGCCAGCAGTTTGGTAGGGGACGATCTGCCCCAGCATTTT. Translated, it gives CASSLVGDDLPQHF. The chain uses TRBV28 and TRBJ1-5, with D possibly TRBD1 on 5 matching bases. The CDR3 is 14 amino acids. V dropped 3 bases and J dropped 9 bases, with 15 bases sitting between them. CDR1 MDHEN and CDR2 SYDVKM come from the germline V gene.

The chain joins TRBV4-1 to TRBJ2-7, with 9 bases matching TRBD1. Germline V lookup: CDR1 MGHRA, CDR2 YSYEKL. The CDR3 runs 16 residues. Trimming cost V 3 bases and J 1 base; bases outside gene matches: 7. The CDR3 DNA reads as TGCGCCAGCAGCCACCCGCCGGGACAGGGTTCCTACGAGCAGTACTTC. Its protein product is CASSHPPGQGSYEQYF.

This clone appeared a single time. The J gene is TRBJ1-2, the V gene TRBV6-6; 9 bases are shared with TRBD1. The germline gives CDR1 MNHNY, CDR2 SVGAGI (reference sequence). With V trimmed by 5 bases and J by 6 bases, 7 bases remained unmatched. The CDR3 runs 14 residues. The CDR3 region is CASSLPGQGDGYTF. The CDR3, as DNA: TGTGCCAGCAGTCTTCCGGGACAGGGCGATGGCTACACCTTC.

This clone turned up a few times. The rearrangement links TRBV6-6 to TRBJ2-7; 9 bases match TRBD1. J was trimmed by 7 bases and V by 2 bases; bases with no gene match: 6. The germline CDR1 and CDR2 sequences are MNHNY and SVGAGI (reference sequence). CDR3 size: 14 residues. CDR3 region: CASSYAGQGREQYF. CDR3 bases: TGTGCCAGCAGTTACGCGGGACAGGGACGGGAGCAGTACTTC.

V is TRBV6-1 and J is TRBJ2-7; no clear D gene. CDR3 length: 12 residues. Trimming shortened V by 0 bases and J by 4 bases, and 4 bases separated the two germline ends. The germline gives CDR1 MNHNS, CDR2 SASEGT. This CDR3 is CASSEARYEQYF. The CDR3 DNA sequence: TGTGCCAGCAGTGAAGCGCGGTACGAGCAGTACTTC.

V gene TRBV4-1 combines with J gene TRBJ2-1; perhaps D is TRBD1 or TRBD2 (5 bases each). This CDR3 is built from 16 residues. V gave up 1 base and J gave up 10 bases, with 20 bases separating them. CDR1 is MGHRA and CDR2 is YSYEKL in the germline V gene. CDR3 sequence reads: CASSQGWGPGLWEQFF. The CDR3 DNA reads TGCGCCAGCAGCCAAGGGTGGGGACCAGGGCTATGGGAGCAGTTCTTC.

This chain links TRBV5-4 with TRBJ1-1; 11 bases align to TRBD1. The CDR3 has 16 residues. CDR1 SGHNT and CDR2 YYREEE come from the germline V gene (reference sequence). The trim removed 4 bases at V and 3 bases at J, leaving 8 bases unmatched. The CDR3 bases are TGTGCCAGCAGCCTACGGACAGGGGGCAAGGACACTGAAGCTTTCTTT. Encoded protein: CASSLRTGGKDTEAFF.

J is TRBJ1-3 and V is TRBV10-3, with 7 bases fitting TRBD1. This CDR3 has 16 residues. CDR1 is ENHRY and CDR2 is SYGVKD in the germline V gene. The ends lost 4 bases at V and 0 bases at J; junction bases unmatched: 6. The CDR3 DNA is TGTGCCATCAGTGGGGACAGACCTAGCTCTGGAAACACCATATATTTT. Translation: CAISGDRPSSGNTIYF.

The chain employs TRBV7-7 and TRBJ2-1; D is possibly TRBD1 or TRBD2 (5 bases each). The V gene lost 1 base and the J gene lost 4 bases, with 17 bases spanning the gap. The CDR3 sequence is 17 residues long. In germline, CDR1 is SSHAT, CDR2 FNYEAQ (reference sequence). CDR3 DNA: TGTGCCAGCAGCTTAGAGGTCGGGGCAGGGCGATACAATGAGCAGTTCTTC. It encodes CASSLEVGAGRYNEQFF.

The sample holds a few counts of this clone. This same CDR3 is encoded by further DNA sequences in the sample. This sequence joins TRBV6-5 and TRBJ1-1; D not resolved. CDR1 and CDR2 (germline): MNHEY, SVGAGI. The ends were cut back, 0 bases at V and 1 base at J, with 6 bases in the middle. The CDR3 consists of 14 residues. The CDR3 DNA follows: TGTGCCAGCAGTTACTCGCACAGGAACACTGAAGCTTTCTTT. It is translated as CASSYSHRNTEAFF.

The chain combines TRBV9 with TRBJ2-1; 9 positions agree with TRBD2. With V trimmed by 1 base and J by 1 base, 3 bases remained unmatched. The CDR3 has 16 residues. The germline gives CDR1 SGDLS, CDR2 YYNGEE. CDR3 bases: TGTGCCAGCAGCGTACTTAGCGGGAGTTCCTACAATGAGCAGTTCTTC. Translating gives CASSVLSGSSYNEQFF.

The V and J genes are TRBV15 and TRBJ1-4; weak D call: TRBD1 (5 bases). Trimming left V 2 bases short and J 5 bases short, with 21 bases between. The CDR3 has 18 residues. Germline CDR1 LNHNV, CDR2 YYDKDF (reference sequence). For the CDR3, the DNA is TGTGCCACCAGCAGATCGGGGGGTCAGGGCTTTGAGAATGAAAAACTGTTTTTT. Translation: CATSRSGGQGFENEKLFF. Full variable domain (rest looked up from reference TRBV15 and TRBJ1-4): DAMVIQNPRYQVTQFGKPVTLSCSQTLNHNVMYWYQQKSSQAPKLLFHYYDKDFNNEADTPDNFQSRRPNTSFCFLDIRSPGLGDTAMYLCATSRSGGQGFENEKLFFGSGTQLSVL.